The sequence of this T cell receptor (beta chain) was determined in a study of blood T cell repertoires in COVID-19. This CDR3 has 15 amino acids. The V and J ends lost 2 bases and 9 bases, in that order; junction bases with no gene match: 5. Germline CDR1 reads MNHEY; CDR2 reads SMNVEV (reference sequence). Produced via immunoSEQ multiplex PCR; TCRdb's table is partial and in-frame only. The sample carries approximately 500,000 clones, roughly nine tenths recorded once. This sequence joins TRBV27 and TRBJ2-1; 12 bases are shared with TRBD2. The sequence was obtained from a man aged 18 to 29 with COVID-19, enrolled during active disease. Sequences were obtained from peripheral blood. The CDR3: CASSLRLAGGGEQFF. The CDR3 coding sequence is TGTGCCAGCAGTTTACGGCTAGCGGGGGGGGGTGAGCAGTTCTTC.